The clone carrying this T cell receptor (beta chain) was detected once. Antigen unknown. Genomic DNA acted as the template from which TCR beta VDJ combination and CDR3 sequence profiling were carried out. TCRdb reanalysed the reads using MiXCR and keeps one entry per CDR3 protein. Among 200,000 to 250,000 distinct CDR3 sequences listed, roughly 35% were seen once. The data are from a study of CD8+CD57+ T cells in acquired aplastic anemia. Study as a whole: The DNA of sorted CD4+ and CD8+ cells averaged around 3.2 ug.

Notes on the study in general: Patients and controls had in common approximately 30 CD8+ CDR3 sequences. CD8+ Simpson's diversity did not differ significantly between patients and controls.

Looked up from germline, CDR1 is SQVTM and CDR2 is ANQGSEA. The CDR3 runs 12 residues. The rearrangement uses TRBV29-1 and TRBJ1-1, with D unresolved. Sequencing was carried out using sorted CD4+, CD8+, or CD8+CD57+ T cells (not recorded which) from PBMCs. The sequence was collected from a human donor in good health, serving as a control. The CDR3 DNA reads TGCCAGGTCCACACAGAAAACACTGAAGCTTTCTTT. Translating gives CQVHTENTEAFF.